The present T cell receptor (beta chain) was sequenced within a study of CD4+ T cells in melanoma. CDR1 and CDR2 from the germline V gene are LNHNV and YYDKDF (reference sequence). The trim removed 1 base at V and 6 bases at J, leaving 5 bases unmatched. This CDR3 comprises 14 residues. Produced via immunoSEQ multiplex PCR; TCRdb's table is partial and in-frame only. The table lists about 110,000 clones, around 92% of them singletons. This clone was counted only a few times. The V gene is TRBV15, the J gene TRBJ2-5; 7 bases are shared with TRBD2. The sequence was collected from a human donor with melanoma. The sequencing sample was made of peripheral blood. CDR3 DNA: TGTGCCACCAGCAGAGGGGGGGGGATGAAGACCCAGTACTTC. Amino acid sequence: CATSRGGGMKTQYF.